One and the same sample provided the 30 T cell receptor beta chains below, sequenced in a study of cytomegalovirus exposure and HLA in healthy donors. PCR used 60 Vbeta primers and 13 Jbeta primers. Profiled with immunoSEQ multiplex PCR; TCRdb holds only in-frame clones, not every one. This sample has roughly 120,000 clones, with 65% to 90% found just once. Sequencing was done on a sample of PBMCs. The receptors were gathered from a woman aged 40 to 55 in good health and CMV-seronegative.

The J gene is TRBJ2-1, the V gene TRBV4-2, with 9 bases identical to TRBD2. The CDR3 is made up of 17 amino acids. CDR1 LGHNA and CDR2 YNFKEQ come from the germline V gene. V was pared by 5 bases and J by 0 bases, with 8 bases of the junction left unmatched. CDR3 sequence reads: CASSSSGGPSSYNEQFF. Written as DNA, the CDR3 is TGTGCCAGCAGCTCAAGCGGGGGGCCGAGCTCCTACAATGAGCAGTTCTTC.

This sequence joins TRBV19 and TRBJ2-1; maybe TRBD2 (5 bases). The CDR3 contains 15 residues. The germline V gene has CDR1 LNHDA and CDR2 SQIVND (reference sequence). V lost 2 bases, J lost 4 bases, and 12 bases lay in between. The chain's CDR3 is CASSISGSRYNEQFF. The DNA of the CDR3 is TGTGCCAGTAGTATAAGCGGTTCTCGGTACAATGAGCAGTTCTTC.

This chain links TRBV7-9 with TRBJ1-3; 7 bases fit TRBD1. The CDR3 extends over 13 amino acids. Trimming cost V 5 bases and J 8 bases; bases outside gene matches: 6. The germline V gene encodes CDR1 SEHNR and CDR2 FQNEAQ (reference sequence). The CDR3 protein is CASSLDRVDTIYF. The DNA for the CDR3 is TGTGCCAGCAGCCTTGACAGGGTTGACACCATATATTTT.

The V call is TRBV28, the J call TRBJ2-7, with 7 bases fitting TRBD1. The germline gives CDR1 MDHEN, CDR2 SYDVKM. Trimming at V came to 5 bases and at J to 6 bases, leaving 10 bases not matched to a gene. This CDR3 is built from 14 residues. CDR3 amino acids: CASSPGTVTVEQYF. The CDR3 DNA sequence: TGTGCCAGCAGTCCAGGGACAGTGACCGTCGAGCAGTACTTC.

This clone is a singleton in its sample. This chain links TRBV7-9 with TRBJ2-7; possible D gene TRBD2, 7 bases. Trimming took 5 bases from V and 5 from J, leaving 25 bases between them. The germline V gene has CDR1 SEHNR and CDR2 FQNEAQ (reference sequence). This CDR3 is 17 amino acids long. The CDR3 bases are TGTGCCAGCAGCGCAAATCGAGGGGGGGCCGACTCTAACGAGCAGTACTTC. Protein: CASSANRGGADSNEQYF.

Many counts were recorded for this clone. The chain recombines TRBV6-1 with TRBJ1-1, with D hard to call. This CDR3 has 12 amino acids. The V and J ends lost 6 bases and 7 bases respectively, with 12 bases between them. Looked up from germline, CDR1 is MNHNS and CDR2 is SASEGT. CDR3 coding DNA: TGTGCCAGCAGCGCGCGTGGGAGTGAAGCTTTCTTT. It yields the protein CASSARGSEAFF.

The chain is built from TRBV5-1 and TRBJ2-1, with D perhaps matching TRBD2 (7 bases). V shed 7 bases and J shed 0 bases, with 20 bases lying between them. CDR1 and CDR2 from the germline V gene are SGHRS and YFSETQ. The CDR3 runs to 17 residues. This CDR3 is CASQGLGGGSSYNEQFF. The CDR3 nucleotides are TGCGCCAGCCAAGGCTTGGGAGGGGGAAGCTCCTACAATGAGCAGTTCTTC.

The chain combines TRBV18 with TRBJ1-1, with TRBD1 matching 7 bases. The germline V gene has CDR1 KGHSH and CDR2 LQKENI. After removal of 2 bases from V and 0 bases from J, the junction contained 9 bases not matched to a gene. This CDR3 comprises 17 residues. As DNA, the CDR3 is TGTGCCAGCTCACCAATCGTTTCAGGGGGATTGAACACTGAAGCTTTCTTT. It codes for CASSPIVSGGLNTEAFF.

V gene TRBV7-2 combines with J gene TRBJ1-3; 8 nucleotides line up with TRBD1. The CDR3 loop spans 15 amino acids. CDR1 SGHTA and CDR2 FQGNSA come from the germline V gene. V was pared by 5 bases and J by 2 bases, with 5 bases of the junction left unmatched. The CDR3 bases are TGTGCCAGCAGCCCCAGGACAGGGACTGGAAACACCATATATTTT. Amino acids: CASSPRTGTGNTIYF.

J is TRBJ1-1 and V is TRBV7-9; 8 bases align to TRBD1. J gave up 4 bases and V 3 bases, and 1 base lay outside the gene matches. Germline CDR1 reads SEHNR; CDR2 reads FQNEAQ (reference sequence). The CDR3 consists of 13 residues. The CDR3, as DNA: TGTGCCAGCAGCTTCACAGGGGGCACTGAAGCTTTCTTT. Its translation: CASSFTGGTEAFF.

The gene calls are TRBV7-2 and TRBJ1-5, with TRBD1 matching 7 bases. CDR1 SGHTA and CDR2 FQGNSA come from the germline V gene. CDR3 length equals 13 residues. V gave up 5 bases and J gave up 6 bases; unmatched junction bases: 4. The CDR3 is CASSPEGAQPQHF. CDR3 DNA: TGTGCCAGCAGCCCCGAGGGGGCTCAGCCCCAGCATTTT.

V and J are TRBV14 and TRBJ2-3; 9 nucleotides align to TRBD2. Germline values: CDR1 SGHDN, CDR2 FVKESK. The CDR3 has 15 residues. V dropped 4 bases and J dropped 4; count of bases not matched to a gene: 6. CDR3 nucleotide sequence: TGTGCCAGCAGCCCTTGGGCGGGAGGGGCAGATACGCAGTATTTT. Translated: CASSPWAGGADTQYF.

This chain uses TRBV11-2 with TRBJ1-1; D is ambiguous. Trimming pared 7 bases from V and 4 bases from J, leaving 13 bases between. The CDR3 has 13 amino acids. Germline CDR1 reads SGHAT; CDR2 reads FQNNGV. CDR3 DNA sequence: TGTGCCAGCACCCTAATGGCGGGCACTGAAGCTTTCTTT. It translates to CASTLMAGTEAFF.

The chain recombines TRBV14 with TRBJ2-7; a weak D match, TRBD2 (6 bases). CDR3 length equals 14 residues. CDR1 SGHDN and CDR2 FVKESK come from the germline V gene. The V end lost 7 bases, the J end lost 2 bases, and 15 bases lay between the germline ends. As DNA, the CDR3 is TGTGCCAGCACCAGATCGGGAGTTCCCTACGAGCAGTACTTC. Translating it yields CASTRSGVPYEQYF.

V and J are TRBV13 and TRBJ1-2; 10 bases fit TRBD1. With 0 bases clipped from V and 1 base from J, the junction kept 11 bases outside the gene matches. The germline gives CDR1 PRHDT, CDR2 FYEKMQ (reference sequence). The CDR3 has 19 residues. Here the CDR3 reads CASSLGDRDRGRLNYGYTF. The CDR3, as DNA: TGTGCCAGCAGCTTAGGCGACCGGGACAGGGGCCGTCTTAACTATGGCTACACCTTC.

The genes are TRBV30 and TRBJ2-3; 10 bases map to TRBD1. Germline CDR1 GTSNPN, CDR2 SVGIG (reference sequence). This CDR3 is 15 amino acids long. Trimming at V came to 2 bases and at J to 1 base, leaving 3 bases not matched to a gene. In nucleotides, the CDR3 is TGTGCCTGGAGTTCCGGGACAGGGGGCACAGATACGCAGTATTTT. Encoded protein: CAWSSGTGGTDTQYF.

The chain couples TRBV2 to TRBJ1-5; 9 positions match TRBD1. The CDR3 totals 14 residues. Germline-derived CDR1 and CDR2 are SNHLY and FYNNEI. V shed 8 bases and J 3 bases; nucleotides not matched to a gene: 5. The chain's CDR3 is CASCRDRDNQPQHF. The CDR3 DNA reads TGTGCCAGCTGCCGGGACAGGGACAATCAGCCCCAGCATTTT.

The rearrangement joins TRBV7-3 to TRBJ2-3; 7 bases match TRBD1. This CDR3 region has 15 residues. The V gene end was trimmed by 5 bases and the J gene end by 0 bases; junction bases not matched to a gene: 5. Germline CDR1 is SGHTA and CDR2 is FQGTGA. Here the CDR3 reads CASSRGLTSTDTQYF. Written as DNA, the CDR3 is TGTGCCAGCAGCAGGGGGCTGACCAGCACAGATACGCAGTATTTT.

The chain has TRBV5-1 and TRBJ1-6; the D is unclear. V gave up 3 bases and J gave up 7 bases, with 8 bases separating them. Germline loops: CDR1 SGHRS, CDR2 YFSETQ. This CDR3 has 13 residues. DNA for the CDR3: TGCGCCAGCAGCTCATCCCCAAATTCACCCCTCCACTTT. Translation gives CASSSSPNSPLHF.

This clone turned up a few times. The rearrangement uses TRBV10-3 and TRBJ1-1; 7 positions agree with TRBD1. This CDR3 has 16 amino acids. Germline CDR1 and CDR2: ENHRY and SYGVKD. The trim removed 5 bases at V and 1 base at J, leaving 10 bases unmatched. The CDR3 sequence is CAISRSTGTANTEAFF. DNA of the CDR3: TGTGCCATCAGTCGGTCTACCGGGACAGCGAACACTGAAGCTTTCTTT.

The V and J genes are TRBV7-3 and TRBJ2-3; the D is unclear. This CDR3 is 14 amino acids long. Per the germline V gene, CDR1 is SGHTA and CDR2 is FQGTGA. Trimming took off 1 base at V and 4 bases at J, with 9 bases between the two ends. Here the CDR3 DNA reads TGTGCCAGCAGCTTAAGTGGTGGCCCAGATACGCAGTATTTT. The encoded protein is CASSLSGGPDTQYF.

The chain combines TRBV4-2 with TRBJ1-1, with D perhaps matching TRBD1 (6 bases). Germline lookup yields CDR1 LGHNA and CDR2 YNFKEQ. V shed 0 bases and J shed 0 bases, with 11 bases lying between them. The CDR3 is 16 amino acids. DNA for the CDR3: TGTGCCAGCAGCCAAGACGGCAGGGGCATGAACACTGAAGCTTTCTTT. Translated: CASSQDGRGMNTEAFF.

The rearrangement links TRBV5-4 to TRBJ2-2; 7 bases line up with TRBD2. With V trimmed by 7 bases and J by 5 bases, 8 bases remained unmatched. The CDR3 contains 14 residues. Germline CDR1 reads SGHNT; CDR2 reads YYREEE (reference sequence). The CDR3 nucleotides are TGTGCCAGCCCCAGCGGGGAGAGGACCGGGGAGCTGTTTTTT. Its translation is CASPSGERTGELFF. Complete variable domain (other parts from reference TRBV5-4 and TRBJ2-2): ETGVTQSPTHLIKTRGQQVTLRCSSQSGHNTVSWYQQALGQGPQFIFQYYREEENGRGNFPPRFSGLQFPNYSSELNVNALELDDSALYLCASPSGERTGELFFGEGSRLTVL.

The V and J genes are TRBV9 and TRBJ2-5; D might be TRBD1 (6 bases). There are 14 residues in the CDR3. Germline CDR1 is SGDLS and CDR2 is YYNGEE. The V and J ends lost 4 bases and 2 bases respectively, with 12 bases between them. As DNA, the CDR3 is TGTGCCAGCAGCCCTAGGGACATACAAGAGACCCAGTACTTC. This codes for CASSPRDIQETQYF. The complete variable domain, with remaining parts taken from reference TRBV9 and TRBJ2-5, reads DSGVTQTPKHLITATGQRVTLRCSPRSGDLSVYWYQQSLDQGLQFLIQYYNGEERAKGNILERFSAQQFPDLHSELNLSSLELGDSALYFCASSPRDIQETQYFGPGTRLLVL.

V and J are TRBV28 and TRBJ2-1, with TRBD2 matching 11 bases. Germline trimming cut 8 bases from V and 9 bases from J; bases unmatched to any gene: 6. Per the germline V gene, CDR1 is MDHEN and CDR2 is SYDVKM. The CDR3 covers 13 residues. As DNA, the CDR3 is TGTGCCAGCTGGCTAGCGGGAGGTCCTGAGCAGTTCTTC. Amino acids: CASWLAGGPEQFF. Based on the CDR3 plus reference TRBV28 and TRBJ2-1, the full variable domain is DVKVTQSSRYLVKRTGEKVFLECVQDMDHENMFWYRQDPGLGLRLIYFSYDVKMKEKGDIPEGYSVSREKKERFSLILESASTNQTSMYLCASWLAGGPEQFFGPGTRLTVL.

The chain uses TRBV6-5 and TRBJ1-2; weak D call: TRBD1 (5 bases). Germline V gives CDR1 MNHEY, CDR2 SVGAGI. Deletions cut 5 bases from V and 8 bases from J, with 12 bases between. The CDR3 is 12 amino acids. The CDR3: CASSRGRTGYTF. The CDR3 DNA reads as TGTGCCAGCAGTAGGGGCCGTACGGGCTACACCTTC.

The chain carries TRBV4-2 and TRBJ2-1; 7 bases match TRBD2. CDR3 length equals 16 residues. Looked up from germline, CDR1 is LGHNA and CDR2 is YNFKEQ. Trimming took 0 bases from V and 10 from J; bases not matched to a gene: 12. The CDR3 DNA reads TGTGCCAGCAGCCAAGATCGACTGGCTAGCGGACTAGAGCAGTTCTTC. It encodes CASSQDRLASGLEQFF.

The chain employs TRBV19 and TRBJ1-5, with TRBD1 identical over 9 bases. J gave up 4 bases and V 6 bases, and 7 bases lay outside the gene matches. The CDR3 has 15 amino acids. In germline, CDR1 is LNHDA, CDR2 SQIVND (reference sequence). CDR3 protein: CASSTTGGGNQPQHF. The CDR3 coding sequence is TGTGCCAGTAGCACTACAGGGGGCGGAAATCAGCCCCAGCATTTT.

The V call is TRBV9, the J call TRBJ2-5; a possible D gene is TRBD2 (5 bases). The DNA end lines up better with TRBJ2-7; the J call may be wrong. Germline loops: CDR1 SGDLS, CDR2 YYNGEE. CDR3 length equals 12 residues. CDR3 residues: CASQEGTHEQYF. CDR3 bases: TGTGCCAGCCAAGAGGGTACGCACGAGCAGTACTTC.

V is TRBV19 and J is TRBJ2-7, with TRBD2 matching 8 bases. The CDR3 loop spans 15 amino acids. V dropped 4 bases and J dropped 12; count of bases not matched to a gene: 17. Germline V gene lookup returns CDR1 LNHDA and CDR2 SQIVND (reference sequence). The CDR3 protein is CASSKGAGALEHSYF. CDR3 bases: TGTGCCAGTAGTAAAGGAGCGGGGGCCCTCGAGCACTCGTACTTC.